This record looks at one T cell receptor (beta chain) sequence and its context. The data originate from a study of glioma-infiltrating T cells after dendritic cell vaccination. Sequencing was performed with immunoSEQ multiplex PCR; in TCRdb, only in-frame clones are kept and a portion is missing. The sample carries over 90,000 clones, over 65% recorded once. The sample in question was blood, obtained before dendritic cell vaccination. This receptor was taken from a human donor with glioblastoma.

The CDR3 loop is CASSREGQSSYEQYF. DNA for the CDR3: TGTGCCAGCAGCCGGGAGGGACAAAGTTCCTACGAGCAGTACTTC. This rearrangement joins TRBV5-5 to TRBJ2-7; 8 bases line up with TRBD2. Losses at the gene ends were 4 bases for V and 1 base for J; bases not matched to a gene: 7. CDR3 size: 15 residues. Germline CDR1 is SGHKS and CDR2 is YYEKEE (reference sequence).